The sequence of this T cell receptor beta chain was determined in a study of blood T cells in healthy people across ages. This clonotype was recorded a few times. No fewer than 7 million PBMCs went into each sample. The CDR3 sequence is 15 residues long. Germline V lookup: CDR1 MDHEN, CDR2 SYDVKM. V was cut by 2 bases and J by 5 bases, with 15 bases left in between. The authors ran a second PCR of roughly 6 to 12 cycles using a sample-barcoded 5' primer and a J-beta primer mix. Every cDNA molecule bore a tag from a template-switch adaptor containing 12 random nucleotides. Every sample gave at least 2.5 million paired-end reads containing CDR3. One entry per CDR3 protein, called by TCRdb with MiXCR from the 5' RACE reads. The profile shows about 1.8 million distinct CDR3 sequences, around half of them singletons.

The gene calls are TRBV28 and TRBJ2-5; perhaps D is TRBD1 or TRBD2 (6 bases each). The clonotype originates from a woman aged 40 to 50 in good health. The sequenced sample was blood. Here the CDR3 reads CASSLGGGQSETQYF. The CDR3 DNA sequence: TGTGCCAGCAGTTTAGGTGGGGGGCAGAGTGAGACCCAGTACTTC.